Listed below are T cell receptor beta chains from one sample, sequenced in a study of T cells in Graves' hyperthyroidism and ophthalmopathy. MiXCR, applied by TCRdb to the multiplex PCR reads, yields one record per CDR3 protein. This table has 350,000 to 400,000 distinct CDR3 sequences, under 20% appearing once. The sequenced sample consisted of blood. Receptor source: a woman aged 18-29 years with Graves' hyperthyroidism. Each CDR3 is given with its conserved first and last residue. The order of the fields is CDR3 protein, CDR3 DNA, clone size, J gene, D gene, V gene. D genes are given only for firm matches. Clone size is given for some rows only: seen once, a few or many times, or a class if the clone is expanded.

CSATENYGYTF TGCAGCGCGACAGAGAACTATGGCTACACCTTC many TRBJ1-2 . TRBV29-1
CASSQTRGQGVGIQYF TGTGCCAGCAGCCAAACCCGGGGACAGGGGGTCGGCATTCAGTACTTC . TRBJ2-4 TRBD1 TRBV4-2
CASSLGAGATGNTIYF TGTGCCAGCAGCTTGGGGGCGGGGGCAACTGGAAACACCATATATTTT many TRBJ1-3 . TRBV5-5
CASSYSRQGIGNQPQHF TGTGCCAGCAGTTACTCGCGGCAGGGGATAGGCAATCAGCCCCAGCATTTT . TRBJ1-5 . TRBV6-2/TRBV6-3
CASSSRTGIERHTGELFF TGTGCCAGCAGTTCTCGAACAGGAATCGAAAGACACACCGGGGAGCTGTTTTTT many TRBJ2-2 . TRBV12-3/TRBV12-4
CASSQAPGRRETQYF TGTGCCAGCAGCCAAGCCCCTGGCAGGAGGGAGACCCAGTACTTC . TRBJ2-5 . TRBV3-1
CASSLGTGGQYF TGTGCCAGCAGCTTAGGTACGGGAGGGCAGTACTTC . TRBJ2-7 TRBD2 TRBV7-9
CSASWGGVGTQYF TGCAGTGCTAGTTGGGGGGGAGTTGGCACTCAGTATTTT many TRBJ2-3 TRBD2 TRBV20-1
CASRDGYSYEQYF TGTGCCAGCCGGGACGGCTACTCCTACGAGCAGTACTTC . TRBJ2-7 . TRBV7-2
CASSLATGKGGEAFF TGCGCCAGCAGCTTGGCCACGGGGAAAGGCGGTGAAGCTTTCTTT few TRBJ1-1 . TRBV5-1
CASSLIKTDYGYTF TGTGCCAGCAGTTTAATCAAAACCGACTATGGCTACACCTTC many TRBJ1-2 . TRBV28
CASMWDTSLSYEQYF TGTGCCAGCATGTGGGACACAAGTCTGTCCTACGAGCAGTACTTC many TRBJ2-7 . TRBV2
CASSVGPQSTDTQYF TGTGCCAGCAGCGTAGGACCACAATCCACAGATACGCAGTATTTT many TRBJ2-3 . TRBV9
CASSLGYEYGYTF TGTGCCAGCAGTTTGGGCTACGAGTATGGCTACACCTTC . TRBJ1-2 . TRBV12-3/TRBV12-4
CASSFSAKETQYF TGTGCCAGCAGCTTCTCTGCTAAAGAGACCCAGTACTTC many TRBJ2-5 . TRBV7-3
CASSSPGQLNTEAFF TGTGCCAGCAGCTCCCCGGGACAGTTGAACACTGAAGCTTTCTTT . TRBJ1-1 TRBD1 TRBV6-1
CSARTGNNSPLHF TGCAGTGCACGAACGGGAAATAATTCACCCCTCCACTTT many TRBJ1-6 . TRBV20-1
CATSDLRGTEAFF TGTGCCACCAGTGATTTGCGGGGCACTGAAGCTTTCTTT many TRBJ1-1 . TRBV24-1
CASSRRQGPYEQYF TGTGCCAGTAGTAGGAGACAGGGCCCTTACGAGCAGTACTTC . TRBJ2-7 TRBD1 TRBV19
CASSQEGTNSYEQYF TGCGCCAGCAGCCAAGAAGGGACAAACTCCTACGAGCAGTACTTC . TRBJ2-7 . TRBV4-1
CASNIVGRSTEAFF TGTGCCAGCAATATAGTCGGCCGCTCCACTGAAGCTTTCTTT many TRBJ1-1 . TRBV6-5
CASGDRIHSGNTIYF TGTGCCAGCGGGGACCGAATTCACTCTGGAAACACCATATATTTT many TRBJ1-3 . TRBV27
CAFREGEDGYTF TGTGCCTTCCGCGAGGGCGAGGATGGCTACACCTTC many TRBJ1-2 . TRBV10-3
CASSLAESGANVLTF TGCGCCAGCAGCTTGGCTGAGTCTGGGGCCAACGTCCTGACTTTC few TRBJ2-6 . TRBV5-1
CAISERGAEGTEAFF TGTGCCATCAGTGAGAGGGGGGCCGAAGGCACTGAAGCTTTCTTT many TRBJ1-1 . TRBV10-3
CASSLFNAGGGYTF TGTGCCAGCAGCTTATTTAACGCCGGGGGTGGCTACACCTTC many TRBJ1-2 . TRBV7-9
CASSGAGGWQETQYF TGTGCCAGCAGTGGGGCGGGGGGTTGGCAAGAGACCCAGTACTTC many TRBJ2-5 TRBD2 TRBV6-1
CSVRPDGQETQYF TGCAGTGTCCGCCCTGACGGGCAAGAGACCCAGTACTTC . TRBJ2-5 . TRBV20-1
CASSFDRGYSETQYF TGTGCCAGCAGCTTCGATCGAGGGTATTCGGAGACCCAGTACTTC . TRBJ2-5 . TRBV11-1
CSARIRTQLSGEQYF TGCAGTGCTAGAATAAGAACGCAACTAAGTGGCGAGCAGTACTTC . TRBJ2-7 . TRBV20-1
CSARAGGSNQPQHF TGCAGTGCTAGAGCCGGGGGTAGCAATCAGCCCCAGCATTTT few TRBJ1-5 . TRBV20-1
CASRGDPNQPQHF TGTGCCAGCAGGGGGGATCCTAATCAGCCCCAGCATTTT . TRBJ1-5 . TRBV6-1
CASSGVGFEQYF TGTGCCAGCAGCGGGGTCGGGTTCGAGCAGTACTTC many TRBJ2-7 . TRBV9
CASSSDRVSSGNTIYF TGTGCCAGCTCCTCTGACCGCGTCAGCTCTGGAAACACCATATATTTT . TRBJ1-3 . TRBV18
CASSQTINSGYSNQPQHF TGTGCCAGCAGTCAAACGATCAATTCGGGGTATAGCAATCAGCCCCAGCATTTT . TRBJ1-5 . TRBV6-1
CASSVAKDTVSGYTF TGTGCCAGCAGCGTAGCGAAGGACACCGTTTCCGGCTACACCTTC many TRBJ1-2 . TRBV9
CASSYVGQPSTDTQYF TGTGCCAGCAGTTACGTGGGGCAACCTAGCACAGATACGCAGTATTTT many TRBJ2-3 . TRBV6-5
CASSVTGELFF TGTGCCAGCAGCGTTACCGGGGAGCTGTTTTTT few TRBJ2-2 . TRBV7-3
CSVEELGQGAYEQYF TGCAGCGTTGAGGAGTTGGGACAGGGGGCCTACGAGCAGTACTTC many TRBJ2-7 TRBD1 TRBV29-1
CASSLRSRGVYEQYF TGTGCCAGCAGTTTACGCTCCAGGGGGGTCTACGAGCAGTACTTC . TRBJ2-7 . TRBV12-3/TRBV12-4
CASTGGPYGYTF TGTGCCAGCACGGGCGGCCCCTATGGCTACACCTTC many TRBJ1-2 . TRBV2
CASSIDRGGMRFF TGTGCCAGCAGCATCGACAGGGGTGGGATGCGTTTCTTT many TRBJ1-1 TRBD1 TRBV11-1
CATSDLTVNTGELFF TGTGCCACCAGTGACCTGACAGTTAACACCGGGGAGCTGTTTTTT many TRBJ2-2 . TRBV24-1
CAISARTSGNTIYF TGTGCCATCAGCGCGAGAACCTCTGGAAACACCATATATTTT many TRBJ1-3 . TRBV10-3
CASRFGVTSRETQYF TGTGCCAGCAGGTTTGGAGTGACTAGCAGGGAGACCCAGTACTTC many TRBJ2-5 TRBD2 TRBV6-1
CSARGRRGAYEQYF TGCAGTGCTAGAGGAAGACGGGGGGCTTACGAGCAGTACTTC many TRBJ2-7 . TRBV20-1